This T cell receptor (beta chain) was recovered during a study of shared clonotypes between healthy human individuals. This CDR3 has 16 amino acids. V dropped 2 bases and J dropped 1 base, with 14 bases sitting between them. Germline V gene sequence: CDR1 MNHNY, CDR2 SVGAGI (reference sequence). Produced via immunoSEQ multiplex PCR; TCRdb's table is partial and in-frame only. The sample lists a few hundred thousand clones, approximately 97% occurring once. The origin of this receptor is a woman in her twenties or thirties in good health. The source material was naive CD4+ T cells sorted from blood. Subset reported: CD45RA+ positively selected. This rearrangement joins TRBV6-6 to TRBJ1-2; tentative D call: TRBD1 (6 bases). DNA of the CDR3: TGTGCCAGCAGTTACCCTGGACAGACCTTTAACTATGGCTACACCTTC. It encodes CASSYPGQTFNYGYTF.